Each of the 31 T cell receptor beta chains below was sequenced from the same sample in a study of OX40 agonist ivuxolimab in advanced cancers. Libraries were prepared by immunoSEQ multiplex PCR; TCRdb keeps only in-frame clonotypes and omits some of them. The table shows about 52,000 clones, with 94% occurring only once. The material sequenced was CD4+ or CD8+ T cells sorted from blood, taken in a trial of the OX40 agonist ivuxolimab. These receptors were collected from an adult with an advanced solid tumor such as melanoma, head and neck, liver or kidney cancer.

The rearrangement uses TRBV7-2 and TRBJ2-7, with D perhaps matching TRBD2 (5 bases). V lost 4 bases to trimming and J lost 7 bases, with 5 bases between them. The CDR3 runs to 10 residues. The germline V gene has CDR1 SGHTA and CDR2 FQGNSA. CDR3 coding DNA: TGTGCCAGCAGCTCGGGGGAGCAGTACTTC. As protein: CASSSGEQYF.

The chain recombines TRBV6-5 with TRBJ2-4, with D possibly being TRBD1 (6 bases). Germline CDR1 is MNHEY and CDR2 is SVGAGI. This CDR3 spans 14 amino acids. The V end lost 6 bases, the J end lost 2 bases, and 11 bases lay between the germline ends. Here the CDR3 reads CASSDRWTKNIQYF. CDR3 nucleotides: TGTGCCAGCAGCGACAGGTGGACCAAAAACATTCAGTACTTC.

The chain uses TRBV19 and TRBJ1-2; 9 nucleotides match TRBD1. V trimming: 4 bases; J trimming: 4 bases; junction bases outside the gene matches: 4. The CDR3 runs to 14 residues. Germline V lookup: CDR1 LNHDA, CDR2 SQIVND (reference sequence). The CDR3 nucleotides are TGTGCCAGTAGTAAGGGACAGGGCGGCTATGGCTACACCTTC. Protein product: CASSKGQGGYGYTF.

The V and J genes are TRBV19 and TRBJ2-7; possibly TRBD2 for D (6 bases). CDR1 and CDR2 (germline): LNHDA, SQIVND (reference sequence). The CDR3 runs 15 residues. Trimming left V 6 bases short and J 2 bases short, with 17 bases between. The CDR3 sequence is CASSTSPAGTYEQYF. In DNA, the CDR3 is TGTGCCAGTAGCACGAGCCCGGCGGGAACCTACGAGCAGTACTTC.

The V gene is TRBV7-9, the J gene TRBJ2-7, with 10 bases matching TRBD2. Trimming took 3 bases from V and 3 from J; bases not matched to a gene: 11. This CDR3 is 17 amino acids long. Per the germline V gene, CDR1 is SEHNR and CDR2 is FQNEAQ (reference sequence). The CDR3 reads CASSFASGSLGLYEQYF. In DNA form, the CDR3 reads TGTGCCAGCAGCTTCGCTAGCGGGAGCCTAGGCCTCTACGAGCAGTACTTC.

This chain uses TRBV14 with TRBJ2-1, with 7 positions matching TRBD2. This CDR3 has 16 residues. Germline V gives CDR1 SGHDN, CDR2 FVKESK. The V segment lost 1 base and the J segment 7 bases; nucleotides outside the gene matches: 10. The CDR3 nucleotides read TGTGCCAGCAGCCAAGGAGTTGGCGGGAGAGGTAATGAGCAGTTCTTC. It encodes CASSQGVGGRGNEQFF. Combining the CDR3 with reference TRBV14 and TRBJ2-1 gives the whole variable domain EAGVTQFPSHSVIEKGQTVTLRCDPISGHDNLYWYRRVMGKEIKFLLHFVKESKQDESGMPNNRFLAERTGGTYSTLKVQPAELEDSGVYFCASSQGVGGRGNEQFFGPGTRLTVL.

The rearrangement links TRBV4-1 to TRBJ2-1, with unresolved D. Trimming left V 0 bases short and J 4 bases short, with 7 bases between. The CDR3 consists of 14 residues. Germline CDR1 MGHRA, CDR2 YSYEKL. CDR3 DNA sequence: TGCGCCAGCAGCCAAGATGTGGGTTACAATGAGCAGTTCTTC. Translated, it gives CASSQDVGYNEQFF.

The J gene is TRBJ2-7, the V gene TRBV29-1; the match to TRBD2 covers 7 bases. This CDR3 comprises 13 residues. The germline CDR1 and CDR2 sequences are SQVTM and ANQGSEA. V was pared by 3 bases and J by 3 bases, with 5 bases of the junction left unmatched. CDR3 residues: CSVDRLAVYEQYF. In DNA form, the CDR3 reads TGCAGCGTTGATAGGCTAGCGGTCTACGAGCAGTACTTC.

This sequence joins TRBV28 and TRBJ2-1; D might be TRBD1 (6 bases). Trimming pared 2 bases from V and 0 bases from J, leaving 14 bases between. In germline, CDR1 is MDHEN, CDR2 SYDVKM. This CDR3 contains 17 residues. The CDR3 bases are TGTGCCAGCAGTTTACCGCAGGGACAACCCTCCTACAATGAGCAGTTCTTC. It yields the protein CASSLPQGQPSYNEQFF.

The chain recombines TRBV2 with TRBJ1-5; the D gene is possibly TRBD1 (6 bases). Germline V gives CDR1 SNHLY, CDR2 FYNNEI. V was clipped by 1 base and J by 2 bases, with 18 bases between them. The CDR3 totals 18 residues. In DNA, the CDR3 is TGTGCCAGCAGTGAAGGTATAGAGAGGGCAGGGGGCAATCAGCCCCAGCATTTT. Encoded protein: CASSEGIERAGGNQPQHF.

This chain connects TRBV2 to TRBJ2-2; 7 positions agree with TRBD2. Germline loops: CDR1 SNHLY, CDR2 FYNNEI. V lost 8 bases to trimming and J lost 4 bases; unmatched junction nucleotides: 10. This CDR3 comprises 15 residues. The CDR3: CASGRGRGSTGELFF. CDR3 nucleotides: TGTGCCAGCGGGAGGGGAAGGGGCTCCACCGGGGAGCTGTTTTTT.

This chain joins TRBV7-2 and TRBJ2-4; a weak D match, TRBD2 (5 bases). V gave up 1 base and J gave up 9 bases, with 22 bases separating them. This CDR3 has 17 amino acids. From germline, CDR1 is SGHTA and CDR2 FQGNSA. The CDR3 sequence: CASSLEVDWVGRAIQYF. DNA of the CDR3: TGTGCCAGCAGCTTAGAGGTTGATTGGGTGGGGAGAGCCATTCAGTACTTC.

V usage is TRBV2 and J usage is TRBJ2-3; no clear D gene. From germline, CDR1 is SNHLY and CDR2 FYNNEI. The V end lost 4 bases, the J end lost 3 bases, and 8 bases lay between the germline ends. The CDR3 loop spans 13 amino acids. CDR3 sequence reads: CASSGYRTDTQYF. The DNA for the CDR3 is TGTGCCAGCAGTGGCTATAGAACAGATACGCAGTATTTT. The full variable domain, with the rest looked up from reference TRBV2 and TRBJ2-3, is EPEVTQTPSHQVTQMGQEVILRCVPISNHLYFYWYRQILGQKVEFLVSFYNNEISEKSEIFDDQFSVERPDGSNFTLKIRSTKLEDSAMYFCASSGYRTDTQYFGPGTRLTVL.

This clone was recorded once. The rearrangement uses TRBV23-1 and TRBJ1-2, with 7 positions matching TRBD1. TRBV23-1 is assigned to the ORF class and has an uncertain function. This CDR3 has 16 residues. V lost 3 bases and J lost 8; bases outside the gene matches: 15. The CDR3, as DNA: TGCGCCAGCAGTCACAACGGGACAGCAGACCGGGGAGGCTACACCTTC. This translates into CASSHNGTADRGGYTF.

The chain combines TRBV28 with TRBJ2-1, with 8 nucleotides matching TRBD1. The germline V gene encodes CDR1 MDHEN and CDR2 SYDVKM. J gave up 0 bases and V 3 bases, and 4 bases lay outside the gene matches. The CDR3 contains 16 residues. CDR3 in DNA: TGTGCCAGCAGTTTGCTGACAGGGGACTCCTACAATGAGCAGTTCTTC. Its protein product is CASSLLTGDSYNEQFF.

This chain connects TRBV11-2 to TRBJ2-5; D gene uncertain. V shed 2 bases and J shed 13 bases, with 5 bases lying between them. Germline lookup yields CDR1 SGHAT and CDR2 FQNNGV. The CDR3 extends over 9 amino acids. The CDR3 nucleotides read TGTGCCAGCAGCTTACATCCGTACTTC. Translated, it gives CASSLHPYF.

The chain joins TRBV15 to TRBJ1-5; the match to TRBD1 covers 10 bases. The trim removed 1 base at V and 8 bases at J, leaving 5 bases unmatched. The CDR3 has 15 residues. CDR1 LNHNV and CDR2 YYDKDF come from the germline V gene (reference sequence). Here the CDR3 reads CATSRARDRGEPQHF. The CDR3 region has the DNA TGTGCCACCAGCAGAGCCCGGGACAGGGGTGAGCCCCAGCATTTT.

This clone was seen just once. A read error may account for a junction end that differs from germline. The genes are TRBV28 and TRBJ2-7; D is unresolved. Germline V gene lookup returns CDR1 MDHEN and CDR2 SYDVKM. This CDR3 spans 11 amino acids. This CDR3 reads CCVKGSYEQYF. The CDR3 DNA reads TGCTGCGTGAAGGGATCCTACGAGCAGTACTTC.

This chain connects TRBV19 to TRBJ1-4; D unclear. Germline loops: CDR1 LNHDA, CDR2 SQIVND (reference sequence). This CDR3 region has 15 residues. Trimming cost V 9 bases and J 6 bases, with 20 bases left between them. DNA of the CDR3: TGTGCCAGCCCCGATCCGGGCTCCTGGGATGAAAAACTGTTTTTT. Its protein product is CASPDPGSWDEKLFF.

With regard to this clone: Germline and junction disagree at one end, which may indicate a read error. The rearrangement links TRBV7-7 to TRBJ2-1; TRBD2 matches at 10 bases. CDR1 and CDR2 (germline): SSHAT, FNYEAQ (reference sequence). The CDR3 extends over 16 amino acids. Here the CDR3 DNA reads TGTGCTAGCAGCTTAACTAGCGGGAATCCCCACAATGAGCAGTTCTTC. Its translation is CASSLTSGNPHNEQFF.

The chain carries TRBV11-3 and TRBJ2-7; 7 bases are a match to TRBD2. In germline, CDR1 is SGHNT, CDR2 YENEEA. The CDR3 has 16 residues. V was pared by 4 bases and J by 3 bases, with 12 bases of the junction left unmatched. CDR3 nucleotides: TGTGCCAGCAGCTCCACCCTAGCGGAACCATACTACGAGCAGTACTTC. It codes for CASSSTLAEPYYEQYF.

The chain employs TRBV7-2 and TRBJ2-5; 12 bases match TRBD2. Germline assignment: CDR1 SGHTA and CDR2 FQGNSA. There are 18 residues in the CDR3. V trimming: 0 bases; J trimming: 5 bases; junction bases outside the gene matches: 10. CDR3 loop: CASSLAGLAGGPGETQYF. The DNA for the CDR3 is TGTGCCAGCAGCTTAGCGGGGCTAGCGGGAGGGCCGGGTGAGACCCAGTACTTC.

The chain couples TRBV7-9 to TRBJ2-7, with D perhaps TRBD1 or TRBD2 (5 bases each). V was shortened by 4 bases and J by 3 bases, with 10 bases between the two germline ends. This CDR3 has 13 amino acids. The germline CDR1 and CDR2 sequences are SEHNR and FQNEAQ (reference sequence). The chain's CDR3 is CASSSLGDYEQYF. DNA for the CDR3: TGTGCCAGCAGCTCTCTGGGGGACTACGAGCAGTACTTC.

The chain joins TRBV14 to TRBJ2-7; a possible D gene is TRBD2 (5 bases). V dropped 3 bases and J dropped 3 bases, with 12 bases sitting between them. Germline V gives CDR1 SGHDN, CDR2 FVKESK. The CDR3 has 14 residues. As DNA, the CDR3 is TGTGCCAGCAGCCATGGGCTTGGAGGCTACGAGCAGTACTTC. It specifies CASSHGLGGYEQYF.

The chain has TRBV30 and TRBJ1-5; D is undetermined. CDR1 GTSNPN and CDR2 SVGIG come from the germline V gene (reference sequence). The length of the CDR3 is 13 residues. V lost 0 bases to trimming and J lost 3 bases, with 6 bases between them. The DNA for the CDR3 is TGTGCCTGGAGTGTAACAGCCAATCAGCCCCAGCATTTT. This encodes CAWSVTANQPQHF. The complete variable domain, with remaining parts taken from reference TRBV30 and TRBJ1-5, reads SQTIHQWPATLVQPVGSPLSLECTVEGTSNPNLYWYRQAAGRGLQLLFYSVGIGQISSEVPQNLSASRPQDRQFILSSKKLLLSDSGFYLCAWSVTANQPQHFGDGTRLSIL.

This chain links TRBV2 with TRBJ2-7, with D hard to call. Germline CDR1 is SNHLY and CDR2 is FYNNEI. With 7 bases removed from V and 0 bases from J, the gap between germline ends came to 10 bases. The CDR3 spans 13 residues. Here the CDR3 reads CASNIRSSYEQYF. In nucleotides, the CDR3 is TGTGCCAGCAATATCAGGTCCTCCTACGAGCAGTACTTC.

The rearrangement links TRBV27 to TRBJ2-6; 9 nucleotides match TRBD2. Per the germline V gene, CDR1 is MNHEY and CDR2 is SMNVEV (reference sequence). CDR3 size: 16 residues. The V gene end was trimmed by 5 bases and the J gene end by 4 bases; junction bases not matched to a gene: 6. The CDR3 nucleotides read TGTGCCAGCAGTCTCCTAGCGGGACGGGGGGCCAACGTCCTGACTTTC. Translated, it gives CASSLLAGRGANVLTF.

This clone was seen more than once but under ten times. The chain has TRBV7-9 and TRBJ2-3; D is undetermined. The V end lost 1 base, the J end lost 11 bases, and 13 bases lay between the germline ends. The CDR3 loop spans 13 amino acids. The germline V gene has CDR1 SEHNR and CDR2 FQNEAQ (reference sequence). In DNA form, the CDR3 reads TGTGCCAGCAGCTTAGAGTTGGACCGTGGGCAGTATTTT. Translation: CASSLELDRGQYF.

The J gene is TRBJ2-7, the V gene TRBV11-2; a possible D gene is TRBD1 (5 bases). V lost 5 bases and J lost 3, with 8 bases in between. CDR1 SGHAT and CDR2 FQNNGV come from the germline V gene. The CDR3 totals 12 residues. CDR3 nucleotides: TGTGCCAGCAGCCCTGACAGCTACGAGCAGTACTTC. It specifies CASSPDSYEQYF.

The V gene is TRBV29-1, the J gene TRBJ2-7; D is unclear. Germline CDR1 and CDR2: SQVTM and ANQGSEA. The CDR3 contains 11 residues. V lost 2 bases to trimming and J lost 9 bases, with 11 bases between them. In nucleotides, the CDR3 is TGCAGCGTTGAAAGGGATACACGGCAGTACTTC. Residues: CSVERDTRQYF.

The chain has TRBV28 and TRBJ2-7, with D perhaps given as TRBD1 or TRBD2 (6 bases each). V shed 5 bases and J shed 1 base, with 21 bases lying between them. Germline CDR1 is MDHEN and CDR2 is SYDVKM. The CDR3 covers 17 residues. The CDR3: CASSGGRRGVPSYEQYF. The CDR3 nucleotides are TGTGCCAGCAGTGGGGGGCGAAGAGGCGTACCTTCCTACGAGCAGTACTTC.